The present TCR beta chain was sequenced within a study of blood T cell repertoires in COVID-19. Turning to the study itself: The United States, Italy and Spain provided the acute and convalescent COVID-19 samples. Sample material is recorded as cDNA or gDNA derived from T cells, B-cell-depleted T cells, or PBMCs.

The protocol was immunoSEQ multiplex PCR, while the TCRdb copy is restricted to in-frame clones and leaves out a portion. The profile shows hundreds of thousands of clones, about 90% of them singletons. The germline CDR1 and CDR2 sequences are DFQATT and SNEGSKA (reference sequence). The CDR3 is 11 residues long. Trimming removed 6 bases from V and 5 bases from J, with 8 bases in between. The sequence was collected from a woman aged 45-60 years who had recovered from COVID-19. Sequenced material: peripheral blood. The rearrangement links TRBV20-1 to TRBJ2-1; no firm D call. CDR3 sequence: CSAQPHNEQFF. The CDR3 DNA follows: TGCAGTGCACAACCCCACAATGAGCAGTTCTTC.